These 10 T cell receptor beta chains share one sample of origin, sequenced in a study of T-cell reconstitution after alpha-beta-depleted transplantation in children. Unique molecular identifiers were used to barcode this TCRbeta library. TCRdb re-called the PCR reads through MiXCR, storing one row per CDR3 protein. The repertoire holds roughly 400,000 distinct CDR3 sequences, over 40% seen once, with approximately 30% in the top ten. The material sequenced was PBMCs, taken before TCRalphabeta/CD19-depleted stem cell transplant. Source of these receptors: a girl aged 2-10 years with aplastic anemia, due to receive a stem cell transplant.

The V call is TRBV5-1, the J call TRBJ1-5, with D unresolved. The CDR3 runs to 13 residues. Per the germline V gene, CDR1 is SGHRS and CDR2 is YFSETQ. V gave up 0 bases and J gave up 6 bases, with 7 bases separating them. The CDR3 sequence: CASSLEVGQPQHF. The CDR3 DNA follows: TGCGCCAGCAGCTTGGAAGTGGGTCAGCCCCAGCATTTT.

This clonotype was counted ten times or more. The V call is TRBV4-1, the J call TRBJ1-1; D is perhaps TRBD1 (6 bases). Germline V gene data show CDR1 as MGHRA and CDR2 as YSYEKL. The CDR3 totals 15 residues. V was pared by 6 bases and J by 2 bases, with 16 bases between. CDR3 protein: CASRTVTGNNTEAFF. CDR3 DNA sequence: TGCGCCAGCAGGACCGTAACAGGGAACAACACTGAAGCTTTCTTT.

The V gene is TRBV5-1, the J gene TRBJ1-1, with D possibly TRBD1 on 6 matching bases. Germline assignment: CDR1 SGHRS and CDR2 YFSETQ. The ends were cut back, 0 bases at V and 3 bases at J, with 9 bases in the middle. The CDR3 contains 14 residues. CDR3 nucleotide sequence: TGCGCCAGCAGCTTGGTCTCAGGGGACACTGAAGCTTTCTTT. Residues: CASSLVSGDTEAFF.

This clonotype was seen more than once but under ten times. This sequence joins TRBV20-1 and TRBJ1-5; unclear D gene. The V gene lost 3 bases and the J gene lost 7 bases, with 7 bases spanning the gap. Germline values: CDR1 DFQATT, CDR2 SNEGSKA (reference sequence). This CDR3 has 11 amino acids. The DNA for the CDR3 is TGCAGTGCTAGCCACATCCAGCCCCAGCATTTT. This translates into CSASHIQPQHF.

This clonotype has at least ten counts. The genes are TRBV7-2 and TRBJ2-6; 7 bases map to TRBD1. The CDR3 consists of 18 residues. V shed 3 bases and J 2 bases; nucleotides not matched to a gene: 10. Germline CDR1 and CDR2: SGHTA and FQGNSA. The DNA of the CDR3 is TGTGCCAGCAGCTTTAAGGGGACAGCCCTCCCTGGGGCCAACGTCCTGACTTTC. Translation gives CASSFKGTALPGANVLTF.

This clonotype came up many times. This chain links TRBV20-1 with TRBJ2-1; TRBD1 or TRBD2 may be the D gene (5 bases each). The CDR3 is 16 residues long. V dropped 5 bases and J dropped 4 bases, with 21 bases sitting between them. The germline gives CDR1 DFQATT, CDR2 SNEGSKA (reference sequence). CDR3 region: CSAPGRLADSYNEQFF. The CDR3 DNA reads TGCAGTGCTCCCGGACGGCTAGCAGACAGTTACAATGAGCAGTTCTTC.

The rearrangement uses TRBV18 and TRBJ2-4; possible D gene TRBD2, 6 bases. V lost 2 bases to trimming and J lost 3 bases, with 11 bases between them. This CDR3 has 15 amino acids. CDR1 is KGHSH, CDR2 LQKENI, per germline. This CDR3 reads CASSPSLGGKNIQYF. In nucleotides, the CDR3 is TGTGCCAGCTCACCAAGTCTGGGAGGCAAAAACATTCAGTACTTC.

This chain joins TRBV20-1 and TRBJ2-7; 8 nucleotides align to TRBD1. The trim removed 2 bases at V and 4 bases at J, leaving 10 bases unmatched. This CDR3 has 15 residues. Per germline, CDR1 DFQATT and CDR2 SNEGSKA (reference sequence). DNA of the CDR3: TGCAGTGCTAGACATCTAGGGACAGGACCTTACGAGCAGTACTTC. Protein product: CSARHLGTGPYEQYF.

There are many counts of this clonotype. The rearrangement links TRBV5-1 to TRBJ2-7; 13 bases agree with TRBD2. V gave up 4 bases and J gave up 6 bases; unmatched junction bases: 4. The CDR3 loop spans 14 amino acids. The germline gives CDR1 SGHRS, CDR2 YFSETQ. CDR3 amino acids: CASSPGTSGTEQYF. CDR3 bases: TGCGCCAGCAGCCCCGGGACTAGCGGGACCGAGCAGTACTTC.

This chain connects TRBV12-3 or TRBV12-4 to TRBJ2-1, with 8 bases lining up with TRBD1. The CDR3 length is 14 residues. The trim removed 5 bases at V and 9 bases at J, leaving 9 bases unmatched. This CDR3 reads CASSLRTGTGEQFF. Here the CDR3 DNA reads TGTGCCAGCAGTCTGAGGACAGGGACAGGTGAGCAGTTCTTC.